This T cell receptor beta chain derives from a study of cytomegalovirus exposure and HLA in healthy donors (dated by TCRdb to 2016 to 2017). A note on the overall study: In an earlier analysis of around 540 of the donors, under 300 Gb of sequence data and 100 million or so unique TCR beta sequences from 150 million to 200 million T cells were reported. Using immunosequencing, the study profiled T cell repertoires from around 670 subjects and related those repertoires to cytomegalovirus serostatus. In an earlier analysis of 587 of the donors, high-throughput TCR beta sequencing was used to judge whether each TCR beta V gene segment behaved as functional or pseudogenic. Class I and class II HLA loci were covered by the typing at four-digit resolution. Among 398 genotyped donors of the cohort, an average of around 240,000 unique TCR beta nucleotide sequences were sequenced per donor, roughly a sixth of them non-productive. The aim of the study was to test whether cataloging public T cell receptors could identify signatures of past pathogen exposure. Roughly 5 DR-DQ haplotypes were handled as single units for association and clustering because linkage in the cohort was strong. In addition to the first cohort of 500 to 850 subjects, a separate validation cohort of 100 to 150 different subjects was used. Donor age, sex, ethnicity and CMV serostatus were compiled alongside the repertoire data. A later analysis re-analyzed previously published TCR beta repertoires from 666 donors and added high-resolution HLA genotyping to study TCR occurrence patterns. Genome-wide SNP genotypes for about three fifths of the 666 donors were used in a later genetic analysis, which treated that subset as a discovery cohort. All discovery cohort repertoires had been generated on a single sequencing platform. Of the 300 to 450 genotyped donors, roughly 80% were placed in the genetic ancestry cluster associated with self-reported Caucasian donors. Roughly 300 gigabases of sequencing data and around 88 million unique TCR sequences made up an early release that covered 640 HLA-typed donors. Typing coverage varied by locus: roughly 620-640 donors for A, B, C, DRB1 and DQB1; approximately 520 for DQA1; 606 for DPA1; approximately 490 for DPB1. The later analysis used no new phenotypic data to find candidate immune exposures, relying instead on TCR beta sequences and their occurrence across donors. High-throughput TCR immunosequencing, statistical association of individual TCRs with disease status, and machine learning were combined to predict cytomegalovirus infection status.

Preparation of the library involved the immunoSEQ multiplex PCR assay. For the multiplex PCR, a mixture combining 60 forward primers for TCR Vbeta segments and 13 reverse primers for TCR Jbeta segments was used. A multiplex PCR assay on genomic DNA amplified the CDR3 region of rearranged TCR beta genes. Amplified TCR beta libraries were sequenced as 87-base-pair reads on the Illumina HiSeq System. The original pipeline was this. A later analysis counted about 80 million unique TCR beta chains across the 650 to 700 repertoires, and some 11 million of these chains were shared by at least two donors. Raw reads were error-corrected and collapsed into unique sequences with a nearest-neighbor algorithm that merged closely related sequences to remove PCR and sequencing errors. To assign V, D and J gene segments, CDR3 sequences were aligned to IMGT reference sequences. For a sequence to be retained, a match of at least six nucleotides to both a V gene segment and a J gene segment was required. A rearrangement counted as productive if the CDR3 had no stop codons and remained in frame with V and J, and every other rearrangement counted as non-productive. Following IMGT convention, CDR3 was defined as the stretch from the second conserved V-encoded cysteine up to the conserved J-encoded phenylalanine. Sequences without an unambiguous match to a single V gene segment were excluded from the earlier analysis of over 500 of the donors. An earlier analysis of a few hundred of the donors classified V segments as functional when productive rearrangements were above 56.7% and as segregating when the standard deviation between donors was above 5%. A statistical classification framework was developed to diagnose cytomegalovirus status using the catalog of TCR beta chain sequences. In a later analysis, V and J genes were assigned by comparing TCR nucleotide sequences against IMGT/GENE-DB human TR gene sequences. Using the TCRdist pipeline, a later analysis assigned CDR3 sequences along with most-parsimonious VDJ recombination scenarios. A later analysis defined each TCR beta chain by its CDR3 amino acid sequence plus V-gene family, and excluded reads lacking a unique V-gene family. A later analysis removed several hundred highly shared, low-generation-probability nucleotide sequences to deal with suspected cross-contamination and a sequencing artifact. In a later analysis, a clonal expansion index for each public chain was calculated from normalized within-repertoire ranks of inferred template counts. In a later analysis, generation probabilities were computed using a VDJ recombination model fitted to out-of-frame rearrangements, and the results were checked against IGoR. Hypergeometric tests were used in a later analysis to score TCR-TCR, TCR-HLA and TCR-CMV co-occurrence, with a repertoire-size bias correction applied to the TCR pairs. False discovery rates were estimated in a later analysis by permuting HLA or CMV assignments 20 times. In a later analysis, co-occurring TCRs were grouped with DBSCAN, and TCRdist sequence similarity was added when clustering was performed within HLA-allele-positive subsets. Repertoires with fewer than 30,000 or more than 120,000 public chains were left out of co-occurrence clustering, as were five repertoires with anomalous nucleotide sharing. TCRdb stores this immuneACCESS table with in-frame sequences only. Part of the clones is absent; in the studies checked, under half of the shortfall reflects unresolved V genes, and no reason is known for the rest. V and J calls and clone size are copied from that table; D and trimming were computed from the DNA. Counted in this sample were around 190,000 clones; more than 65% of them appeared once. Together, the top ten hold about 3% of the sample.

In the germline V gene, CDR1 corresponds to SGHRS and CDR2 to YFSETQ. From cysteine to phenylalanine, the CDR3 is 15 amino acids long. The CDR3 DNA has 45 bases and is translated from base 1. V is pruned by 4 bases and J by 3 bases, leaving 6 bases of the junction without a gene match. The cohort consisted of 600 or so healthy bone marrow donors. All cohort members were sampled while nominally healthy, although unrecorded immune exposures were likely present. The donor tested CMV seronegative, placing the donor among the 352 seronegative members of the cohort. Every donor gave a peripheral blood sample, and the peripheral blood mononuclear cells from that sample were used for TCR beta sequencing. Genomic DNA was extracted from the blood cell samples with the Qiagen DNeasy Blood Extraction Kit. This clone was found a few times. Its cognate antigen has yet to be identified. No much larger clonotype is one base removed from it; base qualities were not supplied.

The full study reports these points: The only immune exposure information available for the cohort was CMV serostatus. The sequencing pipeline was judged likely to have produced a cluster of highly shared sequence variants as a technical artifact. A few of the identified cytomegalovirus-associated TCR beta chains were confirmed in vitro to be specific for cytomegalovirus antigens. A later analysis found that most CMV-associated TCR beta chains appeared HLA-restricted, with HLA associations seemingly driven largely by CMV exposure. The 87-base-pair reads could not distinguish some IMGT-functional V segments, including TRBV6-2 and TRBV6-3, so those segments were excluded. Because counts were too low, more than 15 rarely observed V segments, including chromosome 9 orphons, were excluded from the earlier analysis of roughly 580 of the donors. In a later analysis, 16,951 TCR beta sequences were associated with specific HLA alleles at a false discovery rate of 0.05. Broadly in line with IMGT annotations, most TCR beta V segments showed up in productive rearrangements about 87% or about 30% of the time in an earlier analysis of 587 of the donors. When HLA alleles, especially DR and DQ, strongly co-occurred, attributing TCR associations to individual alleles was difficult. Sequencing depth was assumed to be roughly uniform across donors in the presence/absence analyses, though that assumption may not hold. According to a later analysis, TCR association rates differed among HLA loci, with DRB1 alleles showing the most associated TCRs and HLA-C alleles showing the fewest. Correlated functional status among segregating V segments might be attributable to linkage disequilibrium, but an unknown experimental factor could not be ruled out. Most TCR sequences were observed very rarely across donors, whereas some public TCRs were present in many individuals. The study gave a list of under 200 TCR beta chains associated with cytomegalovirus. A further reported finding was that TCR beta sequences accurately predicted the HLA-A and HLA-B alleles for most subjects in the first cohort. An association between a missense DCLRE1C variant and V-gene and J-gene trimming of TCR beta chains was found in a later genetic analysis and replicated in an independent cohort. According to a later genetic analysis, donors in an Asian-associated ancestry cluster had fewer N-insertions in productive TCRs than the approximately 670-donor mean. In a later analysis, several top co-occurrence clusters were reported to appear linked to parvovirus B19, influenza, CMV and Epstein-Barr virus. The classifier was reported to diagnose cytomegalovirus status with high specificity and sensitivity in both the original and validation cohorts. It was suggested by the authors that the approach could potentially be generalized to other disease states and immunological phenotypes. HLA typing was unavailable for some donors at each locus, so association tests used only the typed subset. This cohort had only TCR beta chains sequenced, and the lack of alpha or paired-chain data limited which features could be detected. A later analysis found that HLA-associated TCR beta chains were more clonally expanded and had lower generation probabilities than equally common non-associated chains.

Sequenced sample: PBMCs. The origin of this receptor is a female donor in good health and CMV-seronegative. Recombination joined TRBV5-1 with TRBJ2-1; 8 central nucleotides agree with TRBD2. The nucleotide sequence is TGCGCCAGCAGCATAACTAGCGGAGACTACAATGAGCAGTTCTTC. Its protein product is CASSITSGDYNEQFF.